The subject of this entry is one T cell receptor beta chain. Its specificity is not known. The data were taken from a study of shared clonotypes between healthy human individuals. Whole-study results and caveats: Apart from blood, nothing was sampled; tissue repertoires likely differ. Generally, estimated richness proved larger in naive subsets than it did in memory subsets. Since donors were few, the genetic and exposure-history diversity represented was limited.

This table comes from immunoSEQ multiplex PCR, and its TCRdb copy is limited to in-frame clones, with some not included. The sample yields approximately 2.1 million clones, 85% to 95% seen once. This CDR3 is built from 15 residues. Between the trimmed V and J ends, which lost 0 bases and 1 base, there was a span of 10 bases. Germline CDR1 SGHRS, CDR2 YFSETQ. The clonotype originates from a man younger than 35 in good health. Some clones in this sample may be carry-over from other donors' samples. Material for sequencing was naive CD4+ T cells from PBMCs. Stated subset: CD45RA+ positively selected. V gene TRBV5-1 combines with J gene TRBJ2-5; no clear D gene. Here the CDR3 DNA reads TGCGCCAGCAGCTTGGGGTCTGGGGTCCAAGAGACCCAGTACTTC. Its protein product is CASSLGSGVQETQYF.